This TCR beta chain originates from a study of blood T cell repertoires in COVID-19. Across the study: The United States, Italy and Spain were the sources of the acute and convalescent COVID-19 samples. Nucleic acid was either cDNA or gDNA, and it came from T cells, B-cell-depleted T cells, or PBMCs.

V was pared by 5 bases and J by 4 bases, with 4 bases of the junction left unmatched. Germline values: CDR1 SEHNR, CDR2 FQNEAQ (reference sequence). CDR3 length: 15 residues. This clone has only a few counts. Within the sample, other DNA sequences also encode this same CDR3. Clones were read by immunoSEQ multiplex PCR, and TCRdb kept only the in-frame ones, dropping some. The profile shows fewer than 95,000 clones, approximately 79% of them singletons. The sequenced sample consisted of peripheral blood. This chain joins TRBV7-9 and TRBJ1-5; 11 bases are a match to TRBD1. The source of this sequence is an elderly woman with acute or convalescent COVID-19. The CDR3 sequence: CASSLGTGGNQPQHF. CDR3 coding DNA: TGTGCCAGCAGCCTCGGGACAGGGGGAAATCAGCCCCAGCATTTT.